This T cell receptor beta chain was profiled in a study of early T cells in non-severe SARS-CoV-2 infection. A single record per CDR3 protein comes from TCRdb applying MiXCR to the 5' RACE reads. This table holds 100,000 to 140,000 distinct CDR3 sequences, roughly 10% found once. Trimming left V 0 bases short and J 0 bases short, with 7 bases between. Germline loops: CDR1 MNHNY, CDR2 SVGAGI (reference sequence). CDR3 length: 15 residues. Sample: whole blood. This sequence was found in an adult who was a healthcare worker with PCR-confirmed SARS-CoV-2 infection or an uninfected control (not recorded which). The V and J genes are TRBV6-6 and TRBJ2-3, with D perhaps matching TRBD1 (5 bases). CDR3 loop: CASSYSQGSTDTQYF. DNA of the CDR3: TGTGCCAGCAGTTACTCCCAGGGAAGCACAGATACGCAGTATTTT.